What follows is one T cell receptor beta chain and its context. Its cognate antigen is unknown. Autoimmune disease history or systemic immunosuppression led to patients being barred. This sample is drawn from a study of OX40 agonist ivuxolimab in advanced cancers. For the study at large: Patients were infused with ivuxolimab every 2 weeks at 0.01 to 10 mg/kg. Dose-escalation subjects each had hepatocellular carcinoma, melanoma, renal cell or head and neck cancer. Findings and caveats of the study: What antigens the expanded peripheral T cells recognized was never established.

V gave up 0 bases and J gave up 1 base, with 4 bases separating them. The CDR3 runs 13 residues. The germline CDR1 and CDR2 sequences are SGHRS and YFSETQ. TCRdb's copy holds only in-frame clones and misses some; the assay was immunoSEQ multiplex PCR. The sample holds about 78,000 clones; approximately 90% are singletons and the top ten take 2.8%. This sequence originates from an adult with an advanced solid tumor such as melanoma, head and neck, liver or kidney cancer. This chain connects TRBV5-1 to TRBJ1-1; no clear D. The material was CD4+ or CD8+ T cells sorted from blood, obtained in a trial of the OX40 agonist ivuxolimab. CDR3 in amino acids: CASSLVANTEAFF. CDR3 bases: TGCGCCAGCAGCTTGGTCGCGAACACTGAAGCTTTCTTT.